The 9 T cell receptor beta chains in this list originate from one sample, sequenced in a study of blood T cell repertoires in COVID-19. Data came from immunoSEQ multiplex PCR; TCRdb stores just in-frame clones and leaves some out. Among approximately 170,000 clones, about four fifths were seen once, and the ten largest hold over 9.5%. Sample: peripheral blood. The receptors were sampled from a woman older than 75 with active or convalescent COVID-19.

This chain connects TRBV19 to TRBJ2-2; TRBD2 is a possible D gene (6 bases). CDR1 and CDR2 (germline): LNHDA, SQIVND (reference sequence). This CDR3 has 16 residues. V shed 3 bases and J shed 0 bases, with 11 bases lying between them. The CDR3 nucleotides are TGTGCCAGTAGTATCGTCGGGACTTCGAACACCGGGGAGCTGTTTTTT. It codes for CASSIVGTSNTGELFF.

J is TRBJ2-3 and V is TRBV4-2; a possible D gene is TRBD2 (5 bases). Germline lookup yields CDR1 LGHNA and CDR2 YNFKEQ. This CDR3 comprises 16 residues. Between the trimmed V and J ends, which lost 0 bases and 2 bases, there was a span of 12 bases. This CDR3 is CASSQDRGAATDTQYF. The CDR3 DNA follows: TGTGCCAGCAGCCAAGATCGGGGAGCGGCCACAGATACGCAGTATTTT.

The chain couples TRBV30 to TRBJ2-6; 7 nucleotides align to TRBD1. The trim removed 2 bases at V and 3 bases at J, leaving 4 bases unmatched. Per the germline V gene, CDR1 is GTSNPN and CDR2 is SVGIG (reference sequence). The CDR3 runs to 15 residues. Here the CDR3 DNA reads TGTGCCTGGAGTCGAGGGACAGATGGGGCCAACGTCCTGACTTTC. It yields the protein CAWSRGTDGANVLTF.

The chain employs TRBV11-2 and TRBJ1-2; the D gene is possibly TRBD1 (6 bases). CDR1 SGHAT and CDR2 FQNNGV come from the germline V gene. Trimming cost V 5 bases and J 9 bases, with 13 bases left between them. This CDR3 comprises 12 residues. The DNA for the CDR3 is TGTGCCAGCAGCCCCGCCGGGACAAGCTACACCTTC. This translates into CASSPAGTSYTF. The full variable domain, rest sourced from reference TRBV11-2 and TRBJ1-2, is EAGVAQSPRYKIIEKRQSVAFWCNPISGHATLYWYQQILGQGPKLLIQFQNNGVVDDSQLPKDRFSAERLKGVDSTLKIQPAKLEDSAVYLCASSPAGTSYTFGSGTRLTVV.

The chain couples TRBV4-1 to TRBJ1-1, with 8 positions matching TRBD1. V gave up 2 bases and J gave up 3 bases; unmatched junction bases: 5. Looked up from germline, CDR1 is MGHRA and CDR2 is YSYEKL. There are 15 residues in the CDR3. CDR3 amino acids: CASSQLTGGYTEAFF. The CDR3 DNA follows: TGCGCCAGCAGCCAACTAACAGGGGGTTACACTGAAGCTTTCTTT.

The chain couples TRBV29-1 to TRBJ1-5, with a possible D match to TRBD1 (6 bases). Germline CDR1 is SQVTM and CDR2 is ANQGSEA. V was pared by 6 bases and J by 3 bases, with 12 bases between. The CDR3 has 13 residues. CDR3 DNA: TGCAGCGTCGTTGACAGGATCAATCAGCCCCAGCATTTT. Translated: CSVVDRINQPQHF.

The rearrangement uses TRBV19 and TRBJ2-3; 10 bases match TRBD2. Germline V lookup: CDR1 LNHDA, CDR2 SQIVND (reference sequence). CDR3 length equals 15 residues. V gave up 4 bases and J gave up 4 bases; unmatched junction bases: 5. CDR3 protein: CASSKLAGGPDTQYF. In DNA form, the CDR3 reads TGTGCCAGTAGTAAGTTAGCGGGAGGCCCAGATACGCAGTATTTT.

In its sample, this clone was seen once. The chain combines TRBV12-5 with TRBJ1-1; D is unresolved. Germline V gives CDR1 LGHNT, CDR2 FRNRAP. With 0 bases removed from V and 1 base from J, the gap between germline ends came to 12 bases. The CDR3 is made up of 16 amino acids. CDR3 bases: TGTGCTAGTGGTTTGGTATCCGGCGGTCGGAACACTGAAGCTTTCTTT. Its translation is CASGLVSGGRNTEAFF.

The gene calls are TRBV5-6 and TRBJ1-1; D ambiguous. CDR1 and CDR2 (germline): SGHDT, YYEEEE. This CDR3 spans 12 amino acids. V dropped 1 base and J dropped 6 bases, with 7 bases sitting between them. The CDR3 nucleotides are TGTGCCAGCAGCTTGCGGAGGGCTGAAGCTTTCTTT. Residues: CASSLRRAEAFF.